Below, 26 T cell receptor beta chains from the same sample are listed, as sequenced in a study of early T cells in non-severe SARS-CoV-2 infection. In TCRdb, the 5' RACE reads were re-called with MiXCR into one record per CDR3 protein. This sample carries about 80,000 distinct CDR3 sequences, roughly 12% of them seen once, and the ten largest clones take around 16%. The sequenced sample was whole blood, obtained at baseline. Receptors were obtained from an adult who was a healthcare worker with PCR-confirmed SARS-CoV-2 infection or an uninfected control (not recorded which). The donor label of this sample is uncertain.

The V and J genes are TRBV7-2 and TRBJ2-3; D may match TRBD1 or TRBD2 (5 bases each). The CDR3 covers 14 residues. From germline, CDR1 is SGHTA and CDR2 FQGNSA. Trimming removed 4 bases from V and 4 bases from J, with 12 bases in between. CDR3 residues: CASSSRDPPDTQYF. Written as DNA, the CDR3 is TGTGCCAGCAGCTCCCGGGACCCGCCAGATACGCAGTATTTT.

The CDR3 spells CASSFNRRTSGVGETQYF. The CDR3 DNA reads TGTGCCAGCAGCTTCAACCGTCGGACTAGCGGGGTGGGAGAGACCCAGTACTTC. The rearrangement links TRBV7-2 to TRBJ2-5, with 12 bases that match TRBD2. There are 18 residues in the CDR3. The J segment lost 4 bases and the V segment lost 3 bases, leaving 12 bases of the junction unmatched. Per germline, CDR1 SGHTA and CDR2 FQGNSA. The complete variable domain, with remaining parts taken from reference TRBV7-2 and TRBJ2-5, reads GAGVSQSPSNKVTEKGKDVELRCDPISGHTALYWYRQSLGQGLEFLIYFQGNSAPDKSGLPSDRFSAERTGGSVSTLTIQRTQQEDSAVYLCASSFNRRTSGVGETQYFGPGTRLLVL.

V gene TRBV20-1 combines with J gene TRBJ2-5; D gene ambiguous. This CDR3 comprises 11 residues. The germline V gene encodes CDR1 DFQATT and CDR2 SNEGSKA (reference sequence). Trimming took 3 bases from V and 5 from J, leaving 7 bases between them. The CDR3 sequence is CSARNGETQYF. The DNA for the CDR3 is TGCAGTGCTAGGAATGGGGAGACCCAGTACTTC.

This clonotype has more than one count but fewer than ten. The V gene is TRBV7-2, the J gene TRBJ2-7; TRBD2 is a possible D gene (6 bases). Trimming left V 3 bases short and J 3 bases short, with 9 bases between. This CDR3 comprises 13 residues. Germline CDR1 is SGHTA and CDR2 is FQGNSA. The CDR3: CASSLAGLYEQYF. In nucleotides, the CDR3 is TGTGCCAGCAGCTTGGCGGGACTCTACGAGCAGTACTTC. The variable domain in full, completed from reference TRBV7-2 and TRBJ2-7, reads GAGVSQSPSNKVTEKGKDVELRCDPISGHTALYWYRQSLGQGLEFLIYFQGNSAPDKSGLPSDRFSAERTGGSVSTLTIQRTQQEDSAVYLCASSLAGLYEQYFGPGTRLTVT.

This clonotype was observed many times. The V gene is TRBV7-3, the J gene TRBJ2-5; no definite D call. Trimming cost V 5 bases and J 4 bases, with 11 bases left between them. The CDR3 sequence is 13 residues long. Germline-derived CDR1 and CDR2 are SGHTA and FQGTGA. DNA for the CDR3: TGTGCCAGCAGCGTGGCTAGAACAGAGACCCAGTACTTC. Translating gives CASSVARTETQYF.

CDR3 region: CASSPPGQLVLKQYF. The CDR3 DNA is TGTGCCAGCTCACCCCCGGGACAACTCGTGTTAAAGCAGTACTTC. The V call is TRBV18, the J call TRBJ2-7; possibly TRBD1 for D (6 bases). CDR1 and CDR2 from the germline V gene are KGHSH and LQKENI. The CDR3 runs to 15 residues. Trimming removed 3 bases from V and 8 bases from J, with 20 bases in between.

This clonotype was detected ten times or more. The chain combines TRBV20-1 with TRBJ2-7; 8 nucleotides agree with TRBD2. The J segment lost 3 bases and the V segment lost 4 bases, leaving 11 bases of the junction unmatched. CDR3 length equals 15 residues. The V gene's germline CDR1 is DFQATT and CDR2 SNEGSKA (reference sequence). The CDR3 sequence: CSATGRSGTIYEQYF. As DNA, the CDR3 is TGCAGTGCTACGGGGCGTAGCGGGACCATCTACGAGCAGTACTTC.

The J gene is TRBJ2-3, the V gene TRBV21-1. TRBV21-1 is described as a pseudogene. The CDR3 covers 10 residues. CDR3 protein: CLGCTDTQYF. In nucleotides, the CDR3 is TGTTTGGGCTGCACAGATACGCAGTATTTT.

The chain recombines TRBV5-6 with TRBJ2-7; the D gene is possibly TRBD1 (6 bases). CDR3 length: 15 amino acids. CDR1 SGHDT and CDR2 YYEEEE come from the germline V gene. V lost 0 bases to trimming and J lost 1 base, with 11 bases between them. The CDR3 nucleotides are TGTGCCAGCAGCTTGGTTGGGGGCAGTTCCTACGAGCAGTACTTC. Protein sequence: CASSLVGGSSYEQYF.

This clonotype has a handful of counts. The chain is built from TRBV29-1 and TRBJ1-2; D is unresolved. Trimming left V 2 bases short and J 11 bases short, with 6 bases between. The CDR3 has 9 amino acids. The V gene's germline CDR1 is SQVTM and CDR2 ANQGSEA. CDR3 sequence reads: CSVENSYTF. The CDR3 region has the DNA TGCAGCGTTGAAAATAGTTACACCTTC.

This rearrangement joins TRBV2 to TRBJ1-6; 7 bases map to TRBD1. This CDR3 is built from 15 residues. Germline-derived CDR1 and CDR2 are SNHLY and FYNNEI. V was clipped by 6 bases and J by 7 bases; unmatched bases: 9. This CDR3 is CASRPGTGENSPLHF. In nucleotides, the CDR3 is TGTGCCAGCAGACCCGGCACAGGGGAAAATTCACCCCTCCACTTT.

Only a few counts were recorded for this clonotype. The rearrangement uses TRBV12-2 and TRBJ1-1; the D call in the table, TRBD1, was not verified against the DNA. TRBV12-2 is noted as a pseudogene. CDR3 length: 15 amino acids. The CDR3 coding sequence is TGTGCAAGTCGCTTTCGGGACAGAGAAAACACTGAAGCTTTCTTT. It specifies CASRFRDRENTEAFF.

This chain uses TRBV12-3 or TRBV12-4 with TRBJ2-5; 8 bases line up with TRBD1. J lost 5 bases, V lost 4 bases, and 3 bases had no gene match. There are 13 residues in the CDR3. The CDR3 sequence is CASSSGGAETQYF. DNA for the CDR3: TGTGCCAGCAGTTCAGGGGGCGCGGAGACCCAGTACTTC.

This clonotype appeared a few times. The chain is built from TRBV7-6 and TRBJ2-3; D is ambiguous. CDR3 size: 16 residues. Between the trimmed V and J ends, which lost 2 bases and 2 bases, there was a span of 14 bases. Germline V gene lookup returns CDR1 SGHVS and CDR2 FNYEAQ. The CDR3 region is CASSLKSGLHTDTQYF. DNA of the CDR3: TGTGCCAGCAGCTTAAAGAGTGGGCTGCACACAGATACGCAGTATTTT.

This chain connects TRBV2 to TRBJ2-3; tentatively, D is TRBD1 or TRBD2 (5 bases each). V was clipped by 8 bases and J by 0 bases, with 9 bases between them. The CDR3 is made up of 13 amino acids. The germline CDR1 and CDR2 sequences are SNHLY and FYNNEI. The CDR3 reads CASVRDSTDTQYF. For the CDR3, the DNA is TGTGCCAGCGTCCGGGACAGCACAGATACGCAGTATTTT.

This clonotype was seen only a few times. The genes are TRBV5-1 and TRBJ1-1; perhaps TRBD1 as D (5 bases). Germline CDR1 is SGHRS and CDR2 is YFSETQ. The CDR3 is 16 amino acids. The germline V and J ends were trimmed by 0 bases and 7 bases, with 19 bases remaining between them. CDR3 region: CASSLEAGSRGDEAFF. CDR3 DNA sequence: TGCGCCAGCAGCTTGGAGGCGGGTTCGAGGGGCGATGAAGCTTTCTTT.

The gene calls are TRBV6-5 and TRBJ1-4, with 10 bases matching TRBD1. CDR1 and CDR2 from the germline V gene are MNHEY and SVGAGI. The CDR3 covers 13 residues. J lost 7 bases, V lost 10 bases, and 6 bases had no gene match. The CDR3 DNA follows: TGTGCCACTAGGGACAGGGGAAGTGAAAAACTGTTTTTT. Amino acids: CATRDRGSEKLFF.

This clonotype was seen ten or more times. The gene calls are TRBV11-2 and TRBJ2-1; unclear D gene. V was pared by 3 bases and J by 4 bases, with 10 bases between. Germline lookup yields CDR1 SGHAT and CDR2 FQNNGV. CDR3 length: 14 residues. In nucleotides, the CDR3 is TGTGCCAGCAGCTTTAGGGTTGGATACAATGAGCAGTTCTTC. This encodes CASSFRVGYNEQFF. Variable domain in full (rest from reference TRBV11-2 and TRBJ2-1): EAGVAQSPRYKIIEKRQSVAFWCNPISGHATLYWYQQILGQGPKLLIQFQNNGVVDDSQLPKDRFSAERLKGVDSTLKIQPAKLEDSAVYLCASSFRVGYNEQFFGPGTRLTVL.

This clonotype was observed a handful of times. V and J are TRBV6-1 and TRBJ2-7; possibly TRBD1 or TRBD2 for D (5 bases each). The CDR3 loop spans 15 amino acids. V lost 4 bases, J lost 2 bases, and 15 bases lay in between. Germline loops: CDR1 MNHNS, CDR2 SASEGT. CDR3 amino acids: CASSASGTQAYEQYF. The CDR3, as DNA: TGTGCCAGCAGTGCGTCCGGGACCCAGGCCTACGAGCAGTACTTC.

This clonotype was seen more than once but under ten times. This chain uses TRBV7-6 with TRBJ2-2; possibly TRBD1 for D (5 bases). The CDR3 totals 13 residues. Germline CDR1 SGHVS, CDR2 FNYEAQ. Deletions cut 5 bases from V and 7 bases from J, with 11 bases between. CDR3 nucleotide sequence: TGTGCCAGCAGCCCGGAAGGGGTCGGGGAGCTGTTTTTT. This translates into CASSPEGVGELFF. The variable domain in full, completed from reference TRBV7-6 and TRBJ2-2, reads GAGVSQSPRYKVTKRGQDVALRCDPISGHVSLYWYRQALGQGPEFLTYFNYEAQQDKSGLPNDRFSAERPEGSISTLTIQRTEQRDSAMYRCASSPEGVGELFFGEGSRLTVL.

This clonotype was detected a few times. The genes are TRBV7-2 and TRBJ2-7, with D maybe TRBD1 (6 bases). Trimming removed 1 base from V and 4 bases from J, with 11 bases in between. Germline values: CDR1 SGHTA, CDR2 FQGNSA. This CDR3 region has 14 residues. The CDR3 bases are TGTGCCAGCAGCTTAGGGACAGTTAATTACGAGCAGTACTTC. It translates to CASSLGTVNYEQYF. The whole variable domain, remainder taken from reference TRBV7-2 and TRBJ2-7, is GAGVSQSPSNKVTEKGKDVELRCDPISGHTALYWYRQSLGQGLEFLIYFQGNSAPDKSGLPSDRFSAERTGGSVSTLTIQRTQQEDSAVYLCASSLGTVNYEQYFGPGTRLTVT.

This clonotype has at least ten counts. The chain uses TRBV7-3 and TRBJ2-1; 11 bases agree with TRBD2. V gave up 5 bases and J gave up 5 bases; unmatched junction bases: 8. CDR1 is SGHTA, CDR2 FQGTGA, per germline. The CDR3 has 16 residues. The CDR3 spells CASSPRTSGSHNEQFF. The CDR3 coding sequence is TGTGCCAGCAGCCCCCGGACTAGCGGGTCCCACAATGAGCAGTTCTTC.

V and J are TRBV4-3 and TRBJ2-7; no reliable D call. Per germline, CDR1 LGHNA and CDR2 YSLEER. The CDR3 runs 16 residues. The V end was cut by 2 bases, the J end by 2 bases, with 16 bases between. As DNA, the CDR3 is TGCGCCAGCAGCCAAAGTGCTAGTAGGGTGCCCTACGAGCAGTACTTC. It yields the protein CASSQSASRVPYEQYF.

The chain employs TRBV2 and TRBJ2-4; unclear D gene. Germline CDR1 reads SNHLY; CDR2 reads FYNNEI. The CDR3 has 12 residues. Trimming shortened V by 8 bases and J by 0 bases, and 5 bases separated the two germline ends. Written as DNA, the CDR3 is TGTGCCAGCTCTGTAGCCAAAAACATTCAGTACTTC. It yields the protein CASSVAKNIQYF.

This clonotype was observed many times. This chain connects TRBV20-1 to TRBJ1-1, with TRBD1 as a possible D gene (6 bases). V lost 3 bases to trimming and J lost 0 bases, with 14 bases between them. Per the germline V gene, CDR1 is DFQATT and CDR2 is SNEGSKA (reference sequence). The CDR3 runs to 15 residues. CDR3 DNA: TGCAGTGCTAGGGGACATCTTAGGATGAACACTGAAGCTTTCTTT. Encoded protein: CSARGHLRMNTEAFF.

This clonotype was seen more than once but under ten times. The chain couples TRBV12-3 or TRBV12-4 to TRBJ2-6; D ambiguous. This CDR3 contains 16 residues. V was pared by 4 bases and J by 1 base, with 11 bases between. CDR3 DNA: TGTGCCAGCAGTTCCGTGCTTATATCTGGGGCCAACGTCCTGACTTTC. Its protein product is CASSSVLISGANVLTF.